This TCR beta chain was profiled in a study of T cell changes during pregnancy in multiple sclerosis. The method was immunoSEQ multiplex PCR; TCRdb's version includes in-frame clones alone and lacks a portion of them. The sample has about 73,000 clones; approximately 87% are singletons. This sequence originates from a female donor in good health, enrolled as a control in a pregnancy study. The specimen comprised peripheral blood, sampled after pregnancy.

The CDR3 reads CAISESPSGRSADTQYF. The CDR3 nucleotides read TGTGCCATCAGTGAGTCTCCTAGCGGGAGAAGCGCAGATACGCAGTATTTT. The chain carries TRBV10-3 and TRBJ2-3; the match to TRBD2 covers 10 bases. The trim removed 0 bases at V and 4 bases at J, leaving 7 bases unmatched. The CDR3 extends over 17 amino acids. Germline-derived CDR1 and CDR2 are ENHRY and SYGVKD.